Here is one TCR beta chain with its context. The CDR3 has 14 residues. V shed 1 base and J shed 9 bases, with 13 bases lying between them. Germline assignment: CDR1 SGHTA and CDR2 FQGNSA. This specimen comes from a study of OX40 agonist ivuxolimab in advanced cancers. Generated by immunoSEQ multiplex PCR, the TCRdb table keeps only in-frame clones and is missing some. The sample records tens of thousands of clones, 88% being singletons. The specimen comprised CD4+ or CD8+ T cells sorted from blood, sampled in a trial of the OX40 agonist ivuxolimab. This sequence was found in an adult with an advanced solid tumor such as melanoma, head and neck, liver or kidney cancer. The chain uses TRBV7-2 and TRBJ2-1, with D possibly called TRBD1 or TRBD2 (5 bases each). The CDR3 DNA reads TGTGCCAGCAGCTTAGGAGTTTTCGGGGCTGAGCAGTTCTTC. Translation: CASSLGVFGAEQFF. Supplemented by reference TRBV7-2 and TRBJ2-1, the full variable domain reads GAGVSQSPSNKVTEKGKDVELRCDPISGHTALYWYRQSLGQGLEFLIYFQGNSAPDKSGLPSDRFSAERTGGSVSTLTIQRTQQEDSAVYLCASSLGVFGAEQFFGPGTRLTVL.